The clone carrying this T cell receptor (beta chain) was observed at least ten times. Its target is not known. This specimen belongs to a study of identical twins. V was clipped by 4 bases and J by 7 bases; unmatched bases: 2. Germline V gene data show CDR1 as SGHRS and CDR2 as YFSETQ. The CDR3 runs to 12 residues. cDNA carried unique molecular identifiers, and a universal primer site was added by template switching. TCRdb reprocessed the 5' RACE reads with MiXCR, giving one entry per CDR3 protein. Of more than 650,000 distinct CDR3 sequences detected, approximately 6.1% appear once; the ten largest clones hold around 2%. Whole-study findings and limits: Twins shared beta out-of-frame sequences in excess, but this excess was weaker. Clonotypes of the beta chain that were abundant in cord blood carried fewer insertions (memory repertoires showed none). Possibly, invariant MAIT and iNKT cells partly confounded zero-insertion analyses.

The receptor was isolated from a young man in good health. The chain combines TRBV5-1 with TRBJ2-1; 7 nucleotides line up with TRBD1. What was sequenced was naive T cells sorted from blood. CDR3 sequence: CASSQQGNEQFF. CDR3 nucleotide sequence: TGCGCCAGCAGCCAACAGGGGAATGAGCAGTTCTTC.